Listed here are 17 T cell receptor beta chains from one sample, sequenced in a study of naive and memory T cell subsets. Both TRBC1 and TRBC2 were covered by a beta constant-region primer of two equimolar oligonucleotides. TCRdb itself ran the UMI-ligation and nested PCR reads through MiXCR, one entry per CDR3 protein. This table has 37,000 or so distinct CDR3 sequences, about 14% appearing once. Sequences were obtained from effector memory CD4+ T cells from blood. The subset was: effector memory, CD45RA- CD27-. The receptors were gathered from a human donor in good health.

This clonotype came up a few times. This chain uses TRBV2 with TRBJ2-1; TRBD2 agrees at 10 bases. Per the germline V gene, CDR1 is SNHLY and CDR2 is FYNNEI. The CDR3 has 15 amino acids. Trimming at V came to 4 bases and at J to 7 bases, leaving 7 bases not matched to a gene. CDR3 sequence: CASSGSGRAWNEQFF. The CDR3 nucleotides are TGTGCCAGCAGTGGGAGCGGGAGGGCCTGGAATGAGCAGTTCTTC.

The chain uses TRBV7-9 and TRBJ2-3; no definite D call. The ends were cut back, 5 bases at V and 6 bases at J, with 12 bases in the middle. The CDR3 loop spans 13 amino acids. In germline, CDR1 is SEHNR, CDR2 FQNEAQ (reference sequence). The CDR3 DNA reads TGTGCCAGCAGCCCTATGATGGCGGATACGCAGTATTTT. It translates to CASSPMMADTQYF.

At least ten counts were recorded for this clonotype. CDR3 DNA sequence: TGTGCCAGCAGCTTAGTTCCTTACGAGCAGTACTTC. Translated: CASSLVPYEQYF. This chain links TRBV7-9 with TRBJ2-7; D is undetermined. The length of the CDR3 is 12 residues. The ends were cut back, 1 base at V and 4 bases at J, with 5 bases in the middle. Germline CDR1 SEHNR, CDR2 FQNEAQ (reference sequence).

There are a few counts of this clonotype. The rearrangement joins TRBV7-2 to TRBJ1-1; unclear D gene. The CDR3 is made up of 17 amino acids. CDR1 is SGHTA, CDR2 FQGNSA, per germline. Trimming stripped 4 bases from V and 0 bases from J, with 18 bases between. The CDR3 bases are TGTGCCAGCAGCTACCGTGGTACGCCGTTCATGAACACTGAAGCTTTCTTT. Translating it yields CASSYRGTPFMNTEAFF.

This CDR3 is CASSLGLGTDTQYF. The CDR3 DNA is TGTGCCAGCAGCTTAGGCCTGGGCACAGATACGCAGTATTTT. V usage is TRBV7-3 and J usage is TRBJ2-3; no definite D call. The V end was cut by 2 bases, the J end by 1 base, with 7 bases between. The germline V gene has CDR1 SGHTA and CDR2 FQGTGA. CDR3 length: 14 residues.

The chain employs TRBV12-3 or TRBV12-4 and TRBJ2-7; a weak D match, TRBD2 (6 bases). The CDR3 runs 14 residues. Trimming removed 5 bases from V and 6 bases from J, with 17 bases in between. CDR3 residues: CASSVGYVGGEQYF. The CDR3, as DNA: TGTGCCAGCAGTGTTGGGTATGTGGGGGGCGAGCAGTACTTC.

This rearrangement joins TRBV11-2 to TRBJ2-4; 7 bases agree with TRBD2. V lost 5 bases to trimming and J lost 3 bases; unmatched junction nucleotides: 10. Germline V lookup: CDR1 SGHAT, CDR2 FQNNGV. CDR3 size: 16 residues. The CDR3, as DNA: TGTGCCAGCAGCCTTGGGGCTAGCGGCCTCAAAAACATTCAGTACTTC. Its protein is CASSLGASGLKNIQYF.

This clonotype was counted many times. The CDR3 DNA sequence: TGTGCCAGCGAGCAGGGACTAGCGGGAGAAGAGCAGTACTTC. Translated: CASEQGLAGEEQYF. The chain links TRBV3-1 to TRBJ2-7; 14 bases match TRBD2. Germline V gives CDR1 LGHDT, CDR2 YNNKEL (reference sequence). Unmatched junction bases numbered 7, after V lost 8 bases and J lost 7 bases. The CDR3 has 14 amino acids.

This clonotype has more than one count but fewer than ten. V usage is TRBV10-3 and J usage is TRBJ1-2, with D tentatively TRBD1 (6 bases). The germline V gene has CDR1 ENHRY and CDR2 SYGVKD. The CDR3 length is 14 residues. The ends were cut back, 7 bases at V and 4 bases at J, with 16 bases in the middle. The CDR3 spells CAITDGQYSYGYTF. DNA for the CDR3: TGTGCCATCACTGACGGACAGTATTCCTATGGCTACACCTTC.

This clonotype appeared a few times. The chain recombines TRBV15 with TRBJ1-4; 8 nucleotides align to TRBD1. In germline, CDR1 is LNHNV, CDR2 YYDKDF (reference sequence). CDR3 size: 19 residues. V gave up 3 bases and J gave up 2 bases; unmatched junction bases: 14. CDR3: CATSRRTGLPRGTNEKLFF. The DNA for the CDR3 is TGTGCCACCAGCAGGCGGACAGGGCTACCTCGTGGGACTAATGAAAAACTGTTTTTT.

In its sample, this clonotype was seen many times. The J gene is TRBJ2-4, the V gene TRBV12-3 or TRBV12-4; D is possibly TRBD2 (5 bases). V dropped 3 bases and J dropped 5 bases, with 17 bases sitting between them. This CDR3 comprises 16 residues. Here the CDR3 reads CASSFGLLGRENIQYF. DNA for the CDR3: TGTGCCAGCAGTTTCGGACTCCTAGGTCGGGAAAACATTCAGTACTTC.

The chain employs TRBV5-1 and TRBJ2-5, with a possible D match to TRBD1 (6 bases). The CDR3 loop spans 16 amino acids. Germline V CDR1 and CDR2: SGHRS, YFSETQ. Trimming cost V 2 bases and J 0 bases, with 14 bases left between them. Here the CDR3 reads CASSFLGHQYQETQYF. The DNA for the CDR3 is TGCGCCAGCAGCTTTCTGGGACACCAGTACCAAGAGACCCAGTACTTC.

This clonotype was seen many times. The chain is built from TRBV6-2 or TRBV6-3 and TRBJ2-3, with 8 nucleotides matching TRBD2. The J segment lost 4 bases and the V segment lost 8 bases, leaving 14 bases of the junction unmatched. Germline loops: CDR1 MNHEY, CDR2 SVGEGT. This CDR3 spans 16 amino acids. CDR3 nucleotides: TGTGCCAGCTCAGATCCGGGCGGGAGGTGGCCAGATACGCAGTATTTT. Translating gives CASSDPGGRWPDTQYF.

The CDR3 DNA reads TGTGCCAGCAGACCCCCGATAGGAACAACCTATGGCTACACCTTC. It yields the protein CASRPPIGTTYGYTF. The chain has TRBV27 and TRBJ1-2; no clear D gene. Trimming took off 6 bases at V and 4 bases at J, with 18 bases between the two ends. This CDR3 contains 15 residues. Germline V gene sequence: CDR1 MNHEY, CDR2 SMNVEV (reference sequence).

The CDR3 DNA reads TGTGCCAGCAGCCTACCTCGACTAGCGGGAGGGTTTAGCGATGAGCAGTTCTTC. Its protein product is CASSLPRLAGGFSDEQFF. V usage is TRBV3-1 and J usage is TRBJ2-1; the match to TRBD2 covers 14 bases. In germline, CDR1 is LGHDT, CDR2 YNNKEL (reference sequence). This CDR3 comprises 18 residues. V dropped 4 bases and J dropped 8; count of bases not matched to a gene: 13.

The V and J genes are TRBV11-1 and TRBJ2-1; D not certain. Germline CDR1 SGHAT, CDR2 FQDESV (reference sequence). The CDR3 has 14 residues. V was shortened by 2 bases and J by 5 bases, with 10 bases between the two germline ends. In DNA, the CDR3 is TGTGCCAGCAGCTTAAGGCTAGTGGACAATGAGCAGTTCTTC. As protein: CASSLRLVDNEQFF.

The chain has TRBV12-3 or TRBV12-4 and TRBJ1-1, with 7 bases aligning to TRBD1. CDR3 length: 15 amino acids. J gave up 0 bases and V 6 bases, and 7 bases lay outside the gene matches. As DNA, the CDR3 is TGTGCCAGCAGCCCTTTGACAGGGATGAACACTGAAGCTTTCTTT. This translates into CASSPLTGMNTEAFF.